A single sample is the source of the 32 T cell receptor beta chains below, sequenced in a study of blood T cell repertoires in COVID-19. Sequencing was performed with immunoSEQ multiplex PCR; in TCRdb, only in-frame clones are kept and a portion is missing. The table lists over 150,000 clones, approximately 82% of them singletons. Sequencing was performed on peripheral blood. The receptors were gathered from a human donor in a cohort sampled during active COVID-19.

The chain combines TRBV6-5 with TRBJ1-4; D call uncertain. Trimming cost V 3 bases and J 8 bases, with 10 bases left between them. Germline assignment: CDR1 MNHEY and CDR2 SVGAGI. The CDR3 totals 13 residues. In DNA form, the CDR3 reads TGTGCCAGCAGTTATCGGGGTACGGAAAAACTGTTTTTT. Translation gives CASSYRGTEKLFF.

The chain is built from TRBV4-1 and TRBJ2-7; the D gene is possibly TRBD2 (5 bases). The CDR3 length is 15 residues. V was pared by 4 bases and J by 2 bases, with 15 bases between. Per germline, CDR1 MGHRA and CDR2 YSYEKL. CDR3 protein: CASSPQRTPPYEQYF. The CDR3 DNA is TGCGCCAGCAGCCCCCAGCGGACGCCACCCTACGAGCAGTACTTC.

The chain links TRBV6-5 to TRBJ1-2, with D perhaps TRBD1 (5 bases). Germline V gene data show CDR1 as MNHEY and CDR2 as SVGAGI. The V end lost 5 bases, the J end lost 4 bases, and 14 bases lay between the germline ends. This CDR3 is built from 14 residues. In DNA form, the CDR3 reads TGTGCCAGCAGTCGACAGCACCGTTCCTATGGCTACACCTTC. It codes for CASSRQHRSYGYTF.

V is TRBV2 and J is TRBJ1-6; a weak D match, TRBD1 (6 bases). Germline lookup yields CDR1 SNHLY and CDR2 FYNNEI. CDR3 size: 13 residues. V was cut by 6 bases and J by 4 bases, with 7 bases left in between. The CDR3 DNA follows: TGTGCCAGCAGCACAGGGTATAATTCACCCCTCCACTTT. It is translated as CASSTGYNSPLHF.

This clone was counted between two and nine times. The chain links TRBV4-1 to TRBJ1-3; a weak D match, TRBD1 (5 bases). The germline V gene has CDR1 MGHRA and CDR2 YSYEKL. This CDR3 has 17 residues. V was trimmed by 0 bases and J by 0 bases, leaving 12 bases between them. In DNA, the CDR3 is TGCGCCAGCAGCCAAGATCAGGGCAGCTCCTCTGGAAACACCATATATTTT. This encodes CASSQDQGSSSGNTIYF.

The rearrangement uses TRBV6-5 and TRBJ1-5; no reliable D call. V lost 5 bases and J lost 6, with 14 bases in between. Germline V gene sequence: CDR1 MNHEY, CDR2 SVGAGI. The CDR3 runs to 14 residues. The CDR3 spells CASSPTHGAQPQHF. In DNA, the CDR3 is TGTGCCAGCAGTCCGACCCATGGAGCTCAGCCCCAGCATTTT.

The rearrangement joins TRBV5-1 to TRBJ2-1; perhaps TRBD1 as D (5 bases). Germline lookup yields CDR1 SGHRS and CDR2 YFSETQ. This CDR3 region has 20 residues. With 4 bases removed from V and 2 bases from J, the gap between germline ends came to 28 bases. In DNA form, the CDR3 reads TGCGCCAGCAGCGCCCAGGGCGCCGACCCCGAATTAAGGGCCTACAATGAGCAGTTCTTC. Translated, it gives CASSAQGADPELRAYNEQFF.

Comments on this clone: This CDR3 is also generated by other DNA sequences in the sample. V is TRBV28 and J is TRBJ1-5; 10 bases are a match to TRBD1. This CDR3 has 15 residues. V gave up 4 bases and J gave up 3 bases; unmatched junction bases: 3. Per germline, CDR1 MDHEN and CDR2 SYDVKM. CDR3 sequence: CASSSGQGNNQPQHF. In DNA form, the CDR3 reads TGTGCCAGCAGTTCGGGACAGGGGAACAATCAGCCCCAGCATTTT.

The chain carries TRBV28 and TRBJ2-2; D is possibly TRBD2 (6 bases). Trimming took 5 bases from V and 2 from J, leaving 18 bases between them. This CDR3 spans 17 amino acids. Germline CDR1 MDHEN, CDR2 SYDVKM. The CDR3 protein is CASSPPGRGPNTGELFF. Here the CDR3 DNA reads TGTGCCAGCAGTCCCCCGGGGCGGGGCCCCAACACCGGGGAGCTGTTTTTT.

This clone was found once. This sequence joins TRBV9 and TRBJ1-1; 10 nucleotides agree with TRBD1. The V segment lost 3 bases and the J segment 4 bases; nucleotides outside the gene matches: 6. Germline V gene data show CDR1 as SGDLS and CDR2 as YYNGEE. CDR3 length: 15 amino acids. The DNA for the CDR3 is TGTGCCAGCAGCGACACGACAGGGGGCGGCACTGAAGCTTTCTTT. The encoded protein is CASSDTTGGGTEAFF.

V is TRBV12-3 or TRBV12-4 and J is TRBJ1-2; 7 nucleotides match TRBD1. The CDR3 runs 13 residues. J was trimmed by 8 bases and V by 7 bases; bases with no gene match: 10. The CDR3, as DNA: TGTGCCAGCACTAACGACAGGGTGGGAGGCTACACCTTC. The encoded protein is CASTNDRVGGYTF.

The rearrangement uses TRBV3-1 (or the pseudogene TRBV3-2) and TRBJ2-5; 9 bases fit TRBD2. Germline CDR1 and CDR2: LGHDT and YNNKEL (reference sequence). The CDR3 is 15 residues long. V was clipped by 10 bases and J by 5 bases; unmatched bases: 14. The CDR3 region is CAIGVSGSIQETQYF. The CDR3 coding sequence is TGTGCCATCGGGGTTAGCGGGAGTATCCAGGAGACCCAGTACTTC.

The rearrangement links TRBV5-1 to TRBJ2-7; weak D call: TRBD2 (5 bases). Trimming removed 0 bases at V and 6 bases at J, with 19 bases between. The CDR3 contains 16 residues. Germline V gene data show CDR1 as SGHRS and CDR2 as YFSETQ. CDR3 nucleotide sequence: TGCGCCAGCAGCTTGGTGGCGGCGAGGGTCCCTCTCGAGCAGTACTTC. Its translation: CASSLVAARVPLEQYF.

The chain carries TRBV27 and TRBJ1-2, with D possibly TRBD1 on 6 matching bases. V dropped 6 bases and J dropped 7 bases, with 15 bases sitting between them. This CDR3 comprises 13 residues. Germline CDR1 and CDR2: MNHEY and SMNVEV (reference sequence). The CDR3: CASSSDSASGYTF. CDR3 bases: TGTGCCAGCAGCTCGGACAGCGCCTCTGGCTACACCTTC.

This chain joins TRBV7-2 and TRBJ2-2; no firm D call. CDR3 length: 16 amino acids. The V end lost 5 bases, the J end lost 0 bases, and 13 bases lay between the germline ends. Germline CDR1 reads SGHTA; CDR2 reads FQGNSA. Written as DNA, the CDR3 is TGTGCCAGCAGCAACCTACCTACTACGAACACCGGGGAGCTGTTTTTT. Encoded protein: CASSNLPTTNTGELFF. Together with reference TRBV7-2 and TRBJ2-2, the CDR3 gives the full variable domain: GAGVSQSPSNKVTEKGKDVELRCDPISGHTALYWYRQSLGQGLEFLIYFQGNSAPDKSGLPSDRFSAERTGGSVSTLTIQRTQQEDSAVYLCASSNLPTTNTGELFFGEGSRLTVL.

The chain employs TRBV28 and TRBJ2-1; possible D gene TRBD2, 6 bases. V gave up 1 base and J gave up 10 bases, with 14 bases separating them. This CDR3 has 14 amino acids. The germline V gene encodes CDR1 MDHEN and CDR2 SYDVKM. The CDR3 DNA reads TGTGCCAGCAGTTTATCTTTTCGGGGACTCGAGCAGTTCTTC. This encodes CASSLSFRGLEQFF.

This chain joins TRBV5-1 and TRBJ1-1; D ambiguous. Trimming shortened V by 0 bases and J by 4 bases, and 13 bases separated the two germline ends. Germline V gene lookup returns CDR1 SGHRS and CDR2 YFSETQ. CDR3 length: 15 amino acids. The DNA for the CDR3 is TGCGCCAGCAGCTTGGACGGATGGGCCCTCACTGAAGCTTTCTTT. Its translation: CASSLDGWALTEAFF.

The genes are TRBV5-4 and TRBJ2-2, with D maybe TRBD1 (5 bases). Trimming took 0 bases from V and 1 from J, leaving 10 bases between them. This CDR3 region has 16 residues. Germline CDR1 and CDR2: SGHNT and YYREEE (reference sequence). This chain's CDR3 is CASSLEVGRNTGELFF. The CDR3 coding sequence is TGTGCCAGCAGCTTGGAGGTGGGGCGGAACACCGGGGAGCTGTTTTTT.

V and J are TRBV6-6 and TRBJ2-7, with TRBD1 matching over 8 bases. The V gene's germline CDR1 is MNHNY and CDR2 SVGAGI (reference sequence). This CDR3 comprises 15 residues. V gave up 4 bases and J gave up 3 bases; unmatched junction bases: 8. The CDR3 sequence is CASSSYRGFVYEQYF. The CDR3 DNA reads TGTGCCAGCAGTTCATACAGGGGGTTCGTCTACGAGCAGTACTTC.

The CDR3 loop reads CASSRSYEQYF. DNA of the CDR3: TGTGCCAGCAGCCGGAGTTACGAGCAGTACTTC. This chain uses TRBV6-6 with TRBJ2-7, with D unclear. Trimming stripped 6 bases from V and 4 bases from J, with 7 bases between. CDR3 length: 11 residues. Germline V CDR1 and CDR2: MNHNY, SVGAGI (reference sequence).

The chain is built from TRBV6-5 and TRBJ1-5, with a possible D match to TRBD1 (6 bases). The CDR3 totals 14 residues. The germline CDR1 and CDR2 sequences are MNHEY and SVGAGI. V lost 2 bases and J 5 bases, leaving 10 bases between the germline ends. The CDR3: CASSYGTGHQPQHF. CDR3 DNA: TGTGCCAGCAGTTACGGCACAGGGCATCAGCCCCAGCATTTT.

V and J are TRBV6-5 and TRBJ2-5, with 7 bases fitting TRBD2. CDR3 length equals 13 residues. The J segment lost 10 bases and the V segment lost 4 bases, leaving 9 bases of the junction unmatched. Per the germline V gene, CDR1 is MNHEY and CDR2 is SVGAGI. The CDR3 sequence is CASSFLGGSIQYF. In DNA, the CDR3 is TGTGCCAGCAGTTTCCTTGGCGGGAGTATCCAGTACTTC.

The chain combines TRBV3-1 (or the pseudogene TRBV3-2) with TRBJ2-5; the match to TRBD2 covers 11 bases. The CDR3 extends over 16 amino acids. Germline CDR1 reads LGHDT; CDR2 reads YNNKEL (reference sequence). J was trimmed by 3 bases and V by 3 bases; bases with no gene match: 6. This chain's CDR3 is CASSQMASGRKETQYF. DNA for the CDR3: TGTGCCAGCAGCCAGATGGCTAGCGGGAGGAAAGAGACCCAGTACTTC.

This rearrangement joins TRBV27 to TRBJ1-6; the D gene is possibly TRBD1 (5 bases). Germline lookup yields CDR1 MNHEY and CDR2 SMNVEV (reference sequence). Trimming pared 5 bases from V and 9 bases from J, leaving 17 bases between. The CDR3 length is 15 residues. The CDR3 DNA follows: TGTGCCAGCAGTCCCCGGGACGGGAGAAGTTCACCCCTCCACTTT. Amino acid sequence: CASSPRDGRSSPLHF.

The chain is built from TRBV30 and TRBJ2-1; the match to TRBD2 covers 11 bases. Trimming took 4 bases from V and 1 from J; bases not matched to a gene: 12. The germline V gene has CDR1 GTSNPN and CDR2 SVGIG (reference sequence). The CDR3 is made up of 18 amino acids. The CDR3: CAWKGTGLAVGSYNEQFF. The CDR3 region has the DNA TGTGCCTGGAAGGGGACGGGACTAGCGGTCGGGTCCTACAATGAGCAGTTCTTC.

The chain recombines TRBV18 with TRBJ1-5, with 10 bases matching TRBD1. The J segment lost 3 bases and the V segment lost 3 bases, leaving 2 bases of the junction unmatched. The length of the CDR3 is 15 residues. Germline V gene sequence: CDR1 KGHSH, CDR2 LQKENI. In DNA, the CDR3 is TGTGCCAGCTCACCGGGGACAGGGGTCAATCAGCCCCAGCATTTT. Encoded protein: CASSPGTGVNQPQHF.

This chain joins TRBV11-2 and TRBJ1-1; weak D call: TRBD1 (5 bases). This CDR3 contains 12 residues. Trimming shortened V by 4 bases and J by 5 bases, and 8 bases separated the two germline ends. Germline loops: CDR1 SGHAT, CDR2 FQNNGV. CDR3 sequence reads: CASSWGGTEAFF. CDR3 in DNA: TGTGCCAGCAGCTGGGGGGGGACTGAAGCTTTCTTT.

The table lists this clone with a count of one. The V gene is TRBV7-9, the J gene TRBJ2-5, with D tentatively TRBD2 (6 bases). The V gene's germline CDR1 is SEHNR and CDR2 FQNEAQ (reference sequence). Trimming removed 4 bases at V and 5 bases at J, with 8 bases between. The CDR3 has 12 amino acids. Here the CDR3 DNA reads TGTGCCAGCAGCTCCCGGGAGGAGACCCAGTACTTC. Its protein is CASSSREETQYF.

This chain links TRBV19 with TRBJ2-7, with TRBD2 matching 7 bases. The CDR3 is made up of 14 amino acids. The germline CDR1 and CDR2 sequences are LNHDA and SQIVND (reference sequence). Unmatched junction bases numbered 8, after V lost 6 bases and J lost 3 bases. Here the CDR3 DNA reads TGTGCCAGTAGGAGGGCTAGCGGCTACTACGAGCAGTACTTC. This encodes CASRRASGYYEQYF.

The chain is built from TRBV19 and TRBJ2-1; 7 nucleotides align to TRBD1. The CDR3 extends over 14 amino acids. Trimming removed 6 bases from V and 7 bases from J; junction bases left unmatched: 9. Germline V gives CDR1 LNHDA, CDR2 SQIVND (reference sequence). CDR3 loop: CASSIGPGGNEQFF. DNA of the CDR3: TGTGCCAGTAGCATCGGCCCAGGGGGAAATGAGCAGTTCTTC.

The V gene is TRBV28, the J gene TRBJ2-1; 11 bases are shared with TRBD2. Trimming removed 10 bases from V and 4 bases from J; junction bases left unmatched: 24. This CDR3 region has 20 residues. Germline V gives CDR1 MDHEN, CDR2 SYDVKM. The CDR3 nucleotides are TGTGCCACCAGCCGAGGGGGAGGCTTTCTCATAGCGGGAGGGTACAATGAGCAGTTCTTC. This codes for CATSRGGGFLIAGGYNEQFF.

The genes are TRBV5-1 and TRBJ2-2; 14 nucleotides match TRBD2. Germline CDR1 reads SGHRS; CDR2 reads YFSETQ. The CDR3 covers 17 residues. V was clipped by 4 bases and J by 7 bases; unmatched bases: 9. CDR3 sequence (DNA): TGCGCCAGCAGCGGTGGGACTAGCGGGAGTCTCGTCGGGGAGCTGTTTTTT. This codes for CASSGGTSGSLVGELFF.